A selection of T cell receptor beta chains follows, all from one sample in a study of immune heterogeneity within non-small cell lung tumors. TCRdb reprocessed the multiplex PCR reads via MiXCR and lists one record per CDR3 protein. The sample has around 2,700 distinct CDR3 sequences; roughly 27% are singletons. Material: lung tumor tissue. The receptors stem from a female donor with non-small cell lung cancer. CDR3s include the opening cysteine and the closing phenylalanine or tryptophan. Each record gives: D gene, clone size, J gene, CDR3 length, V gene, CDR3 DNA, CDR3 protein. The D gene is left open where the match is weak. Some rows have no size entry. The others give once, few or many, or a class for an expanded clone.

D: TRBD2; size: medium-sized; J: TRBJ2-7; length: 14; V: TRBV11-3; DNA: TGTGCCAGCAGCGGCGGGACTAGCGGGCGCGAGCAGTACTTC; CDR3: CASSGGTSGREQYF
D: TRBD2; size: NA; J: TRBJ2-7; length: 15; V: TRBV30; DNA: TGTGACTGGAGTCCTCTAGCGGGGGTGAACTACGAGCAGTACTTC; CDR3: CDWSPLAGVNYEQYF
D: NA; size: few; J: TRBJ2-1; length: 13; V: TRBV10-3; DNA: TGTGCCATCAGTGAGTCCGCGGGCAATGAGCAGTTCTTC; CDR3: CAISESAGNEQFF
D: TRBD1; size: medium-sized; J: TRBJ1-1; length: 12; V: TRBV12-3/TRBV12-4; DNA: TGTGCCAGCAGTGAGGGACAGCCACCTGCTTTCTTT; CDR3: CASSEGQPPAFF
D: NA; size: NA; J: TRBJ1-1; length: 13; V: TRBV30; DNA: TGTGCCTGGGCGGGCGGACCTTACACTGAAGCTTTCTTT; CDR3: CAWAGGPYTEAFF
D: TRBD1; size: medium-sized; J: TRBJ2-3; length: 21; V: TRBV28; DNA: TGTGCCAGCAGTTTCGAGGCTCCGGGACAGGGATTGGCAACTAGCACAGATACGCAGTATTTT; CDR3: CASSFEAPGQGLATSTDTQYF
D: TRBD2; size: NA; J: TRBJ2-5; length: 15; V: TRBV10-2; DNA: TGCGCCAGCAGTGAGTTGGCTAGCGGCCTCGCGACCCAGTACTTC; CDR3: CASSELASGLATQYF
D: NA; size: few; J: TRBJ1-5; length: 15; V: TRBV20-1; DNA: TGCAGTGCTAGAGTGGGAACGATTAGCAATCAGCCCCAGCATTTT; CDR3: CSARVGTISNQPQHF
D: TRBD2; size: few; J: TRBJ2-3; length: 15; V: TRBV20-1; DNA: TGCAGTGCTCTCTCCGGACTAGCGGGCACAGATACGCAGTATTTT; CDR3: CSALSGLAGTDTQYF
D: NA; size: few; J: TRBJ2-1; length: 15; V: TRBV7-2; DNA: TGTGCCAGCAGCTGGGACACGGGTTCCTACAATGAGCAGTTCTTC; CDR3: CASSWDTGSYNEQFF
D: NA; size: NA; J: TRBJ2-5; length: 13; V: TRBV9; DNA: TGTGCCAGCAGAGGACAATGGGAAGAGACCCAGTACTTC; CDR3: CASRGQWEETQYF
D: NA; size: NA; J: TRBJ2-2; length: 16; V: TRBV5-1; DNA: TGCGCCAGCAGCCCCAGGGGGGGGGCGAACACCGGGGAGCTGTTTTTT; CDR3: CASSPRGGANTGELFF
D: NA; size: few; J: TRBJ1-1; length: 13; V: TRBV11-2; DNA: TGTGCCAGCAGCTTGGGGGGATTCACTGAAGCTTTCTTT; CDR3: CASSLGGFTEAFF
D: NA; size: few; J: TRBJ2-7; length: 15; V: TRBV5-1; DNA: TGCGCCAGCACGAAACAGGGAAACAGCGTCTACGAGCAGTACTTC; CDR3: CASTKQGNSVYEQYF
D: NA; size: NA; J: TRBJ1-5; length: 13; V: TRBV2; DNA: TGTGCCAGCAATCCAGAGCTCAATCAGCCCCAGCATTTT; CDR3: CASNPELNQPQHF
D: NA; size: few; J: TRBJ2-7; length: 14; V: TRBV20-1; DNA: TGCAGTGCTAGACCCCTCCGAAGCTCCTACGAGCAGTACTTC; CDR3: CSARPLRSSYEQYF
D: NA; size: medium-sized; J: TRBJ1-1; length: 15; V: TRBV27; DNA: TGTGCCAGCAGTTTATCGGGCGCAGGGTACGCTGAAGCTTTCTTT; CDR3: CASSLSGAGYAEAFF
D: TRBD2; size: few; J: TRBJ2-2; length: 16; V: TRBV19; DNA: TGTGCCAGTAGACAACTAGCGCGAGGGGACACCGGGGAGCTGTTTTTT; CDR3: CASRQLARGDTGELFF
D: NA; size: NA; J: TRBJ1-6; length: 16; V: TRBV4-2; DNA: TGTGCCAGCACCCCAACCGAGGGCCCCTATAATTCACCCCTCCACTTT; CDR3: CASTPTEGPYNSPLHF
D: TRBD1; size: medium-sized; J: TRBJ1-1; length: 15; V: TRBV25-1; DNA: TGTGCCAGCAGTGAGAGGACAGGGATGAACACTGAAGCTTTCTTT; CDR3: CASSERTGMNTEAFF
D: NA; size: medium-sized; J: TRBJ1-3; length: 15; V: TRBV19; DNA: TGTGCCAGTAGCAACGGTGTTGCCCCGGGAAACACCATATATTTT; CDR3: CASSNGVAPGNTIYF
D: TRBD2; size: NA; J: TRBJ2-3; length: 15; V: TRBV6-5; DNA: TGTGCCAGCAGTTCCCGAGCGGGAGGCACAGATACGCAGTATTTT; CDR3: CASSSRAGGTDTQYF
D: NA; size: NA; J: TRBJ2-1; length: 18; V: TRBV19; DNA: TGTGCCAGTAGGCAACGTAGCGGAATGGGGAGCTCCTACAATGAGCAGTTCTTC; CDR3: CASRQRSGMGSSYNEQFF
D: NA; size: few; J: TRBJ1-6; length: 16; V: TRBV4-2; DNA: TGTGCCAGCACCCCAACCGAGGGCTCCTATAATTCACCCCTCCACTTT; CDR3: CASTPTEGSYNSPLHF
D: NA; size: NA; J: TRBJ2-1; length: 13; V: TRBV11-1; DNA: TGTGCCAGCAGCTTAGGCGGGCCCGATGAGCAGTTCTTC; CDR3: CASSLGGPDEQFF
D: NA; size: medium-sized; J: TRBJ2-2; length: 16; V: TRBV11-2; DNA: TGTGCCAGCAGCCCTAGGGGGGGCACGAACACCGGGGAGCTGTTTTTT; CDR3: CASSPRGGTNTGELFF
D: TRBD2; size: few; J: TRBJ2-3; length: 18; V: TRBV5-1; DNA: TGCGCCAGCAGCCCCGAGGGGCTAGCGGGAACCAGCACAGATACGCAGTATTTT; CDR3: CASSPEGLAGTSTDTQYF
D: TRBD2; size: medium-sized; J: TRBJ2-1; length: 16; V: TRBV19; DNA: TGTGCCAGTAGTATAGACCGGGGACTAGGATTAGATGAGCAGTTCTTC; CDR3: CASSIDRGLGLDEQFF
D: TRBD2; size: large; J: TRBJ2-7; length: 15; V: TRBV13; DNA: TGTGCCAGCTCCCAAGCGGGGGGTGTCTCCTACGAGCAGTACTTC; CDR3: CASSQAGGVSYEQYF
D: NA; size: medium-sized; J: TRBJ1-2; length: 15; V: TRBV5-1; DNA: TGCGCCAGCAGCTTCTTAGACGGGGCTAGTGGGTCGAGCACCTTC; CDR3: CASSFLDGASGSSTF
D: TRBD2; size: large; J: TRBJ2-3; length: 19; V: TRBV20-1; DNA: TGCAGTGCTAGGGGGGGAGAGCGGGAGGGGCCGGGGCCCACAGATACGCAGTATTTT; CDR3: CSARGGEREGPGPTDTQYF
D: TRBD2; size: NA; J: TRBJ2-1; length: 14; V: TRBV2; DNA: TGTGCCAGCACTCACCTAGCGGGAGTAGCGGAGCAGTTCTTC; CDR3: CASTHLAGVAEQFF
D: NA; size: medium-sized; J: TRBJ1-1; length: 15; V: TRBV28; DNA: TGTGCCAGCAGTTTATTGAGGGGTGAAGACACTGAAGCTTTCTTT; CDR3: CASSLLRGEDTEAFF
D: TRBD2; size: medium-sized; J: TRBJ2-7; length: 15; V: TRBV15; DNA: TGTGCCACCAGCAGAGTTTCGGGGGGTACCTACGAGCAGTACTTC; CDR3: CATSRVSGGTYEQYF
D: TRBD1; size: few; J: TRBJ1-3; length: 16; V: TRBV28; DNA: TGTGCCAGCAGTCAGCGACAGGGATTTGGTGGAAACACCATATATTTT; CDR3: CASSQRQGFGGNTIYF
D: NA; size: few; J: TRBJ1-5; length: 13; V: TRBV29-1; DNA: TGCAGCGTTGCGGGAGAATACAATCAGCCCCAGCATTTT; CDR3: CSVAGEYNQPQHF
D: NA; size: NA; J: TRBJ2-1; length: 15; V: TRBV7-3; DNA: TGTGCCAGCAACTCCTCACTTACTAGTAACCGTGAGCAGTTCTTC; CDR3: CASNSSLTSNREQFF
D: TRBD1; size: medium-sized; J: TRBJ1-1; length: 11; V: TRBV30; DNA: TGTGCCTGGGCGGGACAGATTGAAGCTTTCTTT; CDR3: CAWAGQIEAFF
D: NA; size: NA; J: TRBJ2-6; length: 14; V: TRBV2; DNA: TGTGCCAGCACTTTCAGCTCTGGGGCCAACGTCCTGACTTTC; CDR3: CASTFSSGANVLTF